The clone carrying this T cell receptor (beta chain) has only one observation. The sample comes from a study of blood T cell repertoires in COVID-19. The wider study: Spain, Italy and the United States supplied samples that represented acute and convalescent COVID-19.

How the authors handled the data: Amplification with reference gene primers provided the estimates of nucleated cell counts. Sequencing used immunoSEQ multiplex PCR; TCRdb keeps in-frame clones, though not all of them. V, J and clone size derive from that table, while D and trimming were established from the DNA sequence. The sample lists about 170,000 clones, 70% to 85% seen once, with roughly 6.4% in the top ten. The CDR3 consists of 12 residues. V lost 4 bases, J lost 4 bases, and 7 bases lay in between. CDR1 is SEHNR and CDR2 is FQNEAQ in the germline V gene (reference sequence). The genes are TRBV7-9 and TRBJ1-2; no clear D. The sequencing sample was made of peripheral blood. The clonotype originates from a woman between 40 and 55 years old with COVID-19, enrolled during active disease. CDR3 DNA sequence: TGTGCCAGCAGCTCGAACACCTATGGCTACACCTTC. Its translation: CASSSNTYGYTF.